The 27 T cell receptor beta chains presented below share a single source sample, sequenced in a study of CD8 T cells in ankylosing spondylitis. TCRdb passed the 5' RACE reads through MiXCR, listing each CDR3 protein once. The sample shows 350,000 to 400,000 distinct CDR3 sequences, 20% of them seen only once. The sequenced material came from blood, either unsorted or a sorted T cell fraction (not recorded which). Receptor source: a male donor with ankylosing spondylitis or in good health (not recorded which).

This clonotype was seen repeatedly, ten times or more. The genes are TRBV12-3 or TRBV12-4 and TRBJ2-3, with a weak D call TRBD2 (6 bases). The CDR3 length is 14 residues. The V end lost 0 bases, the J end lost 4 bases, and 8 bases lay between the germline ends. The chain's CDR3 is CASSLAGGADTQYF. CDR3 DNA: TGTGCCAGCAGTTTAGCCGGGGGTGCAGATACGCAGTATTTT.

The chain uses TRBV25-1 and TRBJ2-7, with a possible D match to TRBD2 (6 bases). With 8 bases removed from V and 2 bases from J, the gap between germline ends came to 19 bases. The CDR3 loop spans 15 amino acids. Germline CDR1 and CDR2: MGHDK and SYGVNS. CDR3 loop: CASSGLAGTAYEQYF. CDR3 DNA sequence: TGTGCCAGCTCGGGACTGGCAGGGACGGCCTACGAGCAGTACTTC.

This clonotype has a handful of counts. The genes are TRBV7-6 and TRBJ2-2, with 8 bases fitting TRBD1. Germline lookup yields CDR1 SGHVS and CDR2 FNYEAQ. J lost 4 bases, V lost 3 bases, and 7 bases had no gene match. The CDR3 runs to 16 residues. The chain's CDR3 is CASSFLKGQGTGELFF. The CDR3 nucleotides are TGTGCCAGCAGCTTCCTAAAAGGACAGGGCACCGGGGAGCTGTTTTTT.

This clonotype was detected ten times or more. The rearrangement joins TRBV12-3 or TRBV12-4 to TRBJ2-7, with a tentative D call TRBD2 (6 bases). The germline V and J ends were trimmed by 3 bases and 2 bases, with 11 bases remaining between them. The CDR3 covers 14 residues. The CDR3 DNA is TGTGCCAGCAGTTTCGGGGGAACCGCCTACGAGCAGTACTTC. Encoded protein: CASSFGGTAYEQYF.

This clonotype turned up a few times. The chain recombines TRBV29-1 with TRBJ2-7; 9 nucleotides agree with TRBD1. Trimming at V came to 6 bases and at J to 5 bases, leaving 11 bases not matched to a gene. Germline V gives CDR1 SQVTM, CDR2 ANQGSEA. This CDR3 is built from 14 residues. The CDR3 sequence is CSVVLPDRGDEQYF. The CDR3 coding sequence is TGCAGCGTCGTACTTCCGGACAGGGGCGACGAGCAGTACTTC.

J is TRBJ2-7 and V is TRBV5-1; D could derive from TRBD1 or TRBD2 (5 bases each). Germline assignment: CDR1 SGHRS and CDR2 YFSETQ. Trimming pared 4 bases from V and 5 bases from J, leaving 19 bases between. This CDR3 has 15 residues. CDR3 in DNA: TGCGCCAGCAGCCAGAGATACTTCGGGACGGACGAGCAGTACTTC. Protein sequence: CASSQRYFGTDEQYF.

The chain is built from TRBV20-1 and TRBJ2-1; perhaps TRBD1 as D (6 bases). V lost 6 bases to trimming and J lost 0 bases, with 12 bases between them. CDR1 is DFQATT and CDR2 is SNEGSKA in the germline V gene (reference sequence). This CDR3 region has 14 residues. The CDR3 coding sequence is TGCAGTGCGTGGGACATCCTCTCCTACAATGAGCAGTTCTTC. Its protein product is CSAWDILSYNEQFF.

CDR3: CASTLGAGGPDEQFF. The CDR3 DNA is TGTGCCAGCACCTTGGGAGCGGGGGGGCCTGATGAGCAGTTCTTC. The chain employs TRBV28 and TRBJ2-1, with 10 positions matching TRBD2. The CDR3 is made up of 15 amino acids. V dropped 7 bases and J dropped 8; count of bases not matched to a gene: 11. Germline CDR1 reads MDHEN; CDR2 reads SYDVKM. Full variable domain (outside the CDR3, taken from reference TRBV28 and TRBJ2-1): DVKVTQSSRYLVKRTGEKVFLECVQDMDHENMFWYRQDPGLGLRLIYFSYDVKMKEKGDIPEGYSVSREKKERFSLILESASTNQTSMYLCASTLGAGGPDEQFFGPGTRLTVL.

This clonotype has only a few counts. The J gene is TRBJ2-2, the V gene TRBV5-4, with 8 bases that match TRBD1. Germline V lookup: CDR1 SGHNT, CDR2 YYREEE (reference sequence). The CDR3 is 15 residues long. V was clipped by 4 bases and J by 4 bases; unmatched bases: 6. CDR3 coding DNA: TGTGCCAGCAGCCTTGGACAGGGACCCACCGGGGAGCTGTTTTTT. Its protein product is CASSLGQGPTGELFF.

There are a few counts of this clonotype. The chain links TRBV5-1 to TRBJ2-7; tentative D call: TRBD2 (6 bases). With 0 bases removed from V and 5 bases from J, the gap between germline ends came to 12 bases. The germline gives CDR1 SGHRS, CDR2 YFSETQ. The CDR3 runs to 14 residues. The CDR3 sequence: CASSLVGPGDEQYF. DNA for the CDR3: TGCGCCAGCAGCTTGGTAGGGCCGGGGGACGAGCAGTACTTC. Using reference TRBV5-1 and TRBJ2-7 for the parts outside the CDR3, the full variable domain is KAGVTQTPRYLIKTRGQQVTLSCSPISGHRSVSWYQQTPGQGLQFLFEYFSETQRNKGNFPGRFSGRQFSNSRSEMNVSTLELGDSALYLCASSLVGPGDEQYFGPGTRLTVT.

The chain couples TRBV15 to TRBJ2-3; D is ambiguous. CDR1 and CDR2 from the germline V gene are LNHNV and YYDKDF (reference sequence). CDR3 length: 15 residues. Between the trimmed V and J ends, which lost 3 bases and 1 base, there was a span of 11 bases. This chain's CDR3 is CATSRRGWGTDTQYF. The CDR3 region has the DNA TGTGCCACCAGCAGGCGCGGCTGGGGCACAGATACGCAGTATTTT.

The table lists this clonotype with a count of one. The chain recombines TRBV7-9 with TRBJ2-2, with 7 bases matching TRBD1. The CDR3 sequence is 14 residues long. Germline CDR1 is SEHNR and CDR2 is FQNEAQ (reference sequence). With V trimmed by 6 bases and J by 4 bases, 5 bases remained unmatched. CDR3 amino acids: CASRRQGSTGELFF. The CDR3 DNA follows: TGTGCCAGCAGGAGACAGGGTAGCACCGGGGAGCTGTTTTTT. The full variable domain, rest sourced from reference TRBV7-9 and TRBJ2-2, is DTGVSQNPRHKITKRGQNVTFRCDPISEHNRLYWYRQTLGQGPEFLTYFQNEAQLEKSRLLSDRFSAERPKGSFSTLEIQRTEQGDSAMYLCASRRQGSTGELFFGEGSRLTVL.

This clonotype has a handful of counts. V gene TRBV20-1 combines with J gene TRBJ2-2; 11 nucleotides align to TRBD2. The trim removed 6 bases at V and 5 bases at J, leaving 8 bases unmatched. The CDR3 covers 15 residues. Looked up from germline, CDR1 is DFQATT and CDR2 is SNEGSKA (reference sequence). The DNA of the CDR3 is TGCAGTGCGAGTAGCGGGGGGGCCTTTACCGGGGAGCTGTTTTTT. This translates into CSASSGGAFTGELFF.

Worth noting for this clonotype: A read error may account for a junction end that differs from germline. The chain uses TRBV3-1 and TRBJ2-3; TRBD2 aligns across 12 bases. Germline V gives CDR1 LGHDT, CDR2 YNNKEL (reference sequence). This CDR3 contains 17 residues. For the CDR3, the DNA is TGTGCCATCAGCCAAGGACTAGCGGGGCACTCCACAGATACGCAGTATTTT. It translates to CAISQGLAGHSTDTQYF.

This clonotype was recorded a few times. The chain links TRBV7-9 to TRBJ2-7; D ambiguous. Trimming took off 4 bases at V and 6 bases at J, with 10 bases between the two ends. CDR3 length: 12 amino acids. From germline, CDR1 is SEHNR and CDR2 FQNEAQ (reference sequence). This chain's CDR3 is CASSSTWGEQYF. The CDR3 coding sequence is TGTGCCAGCAGCTCCACGTGGGGCGAGCAGTACTTC.

This chain links TRBV4-2 with TRBJ2-2; 10 nucleotides line up with TRBD1. The length of the CDR3 is 15 residues. V lost 6 bases to trimming and J lost 8 bases; unmatched junction nucleotides: 9. Looked up from germline, CDR1 is LGHNA and CDR2 is YNFKEQ. CDR3 in amino acids: CASRGPGQGTGELFF. The CDR3 DNA reads TGTGCCAGCAGGGGTCCGGGACAGGGGACTGGGGAGCTGTTTTTT.

This clonotype was picked up a small number of times. The chain employs TRBV10-3 and TRBJ2-7; no definite D call. Germline V lookup: CDR1 ENHRY, CDR2 SYGVKD. This CDR3 is 14 amino acids long. Trimming took 0 bases from V and 1 from J, leaving 7 bases between them. The CDR3 DNA reads TGTGCCATCAGTGAGTCGTTCAGTTCCTACGAGCAGTACTTC. Amino acids: CAISESFSSYEQYF.

The sample holds a few counts of this clonotype. CDR3 DNA sequence: TGCAGTGCTAGGAGCGGGGGAGATACGCAGTATTTT. Amino acids: CSARSGGDTQYF. The V call is TRBV20-1, the J call TRBJ2-3, with 8 nucleotides matching TRBD2. CDR3 length equals 12 residues. V shed 3 bases, J shed 5 bases, and the junction held 1 base outside the gene matches. CDR1 DFQATT and CDR2 SNEGSKA come from the germline V gene (reference sequence).

The chain combines TRBV20-1 with TRBJ1-1, with D possibly being TRBD1 (5 bases). V shed 1 base and J shed 7 bases, with 16 bases lying between them. The CDR3 has 14 residues. CDR1 and CDR2 (germline): DFQATT, SNEGSKA (reference sequence). This CDR3 reads CSARGFQGRGEAFF. The CDR3 DNA follows: TGCAGTGCTAGAGGTTTCCAGGGCCGAGGTGAAGCTTTCTTT.

This clonotype was detected only a few times. The chain recombines TRBV12-3 or TRBV12-4 with TRBJ2-4; D is uncertain. The CDR3 loop spans 13 amino acids. V was shortened by 0 bases and J by 8 bases, with 8 bases between the two germline ends. The CDR3 DNA reads TGTGCCAGCAGTTTAGCCCTTATGGACATTCAGTACTTC. Amino acids: CASSLALMDIQYF.

The rearrangement joins TRBV3-1 to TRBJ2-5; 7 bases are shared with TRBD2. V was clipped by 6 bases and J by 5 bases; unmatched bases: 12. The length of the CDR3 is 15 residues. Germline lookup yields CDR1 LGHDT and CDR2 YNNKEL (reference sequence). The CDR3 DNA follows: TGTGCCAGCAGGCGCGGCGGACTAGTGATGGAGACCCAGTACTTC. Translated, it gives CASRRGGLVMETQYF.

The CDR3 DNA is TGTGCCAGCAGCGTAGGGGCGAGCTCCTACAATGAGCAGTTCTTC. Encoded protein: CASSVGASSYNEQFF. The gene calls are TRBV9 and TRBJ2-1; no clear D gene. V was pared by 0 bases and J by 0 bases, with 7 bases between. CDR1 and CDR2 (germline): SGDLS, YYNGEE. This CDR3 comprises 15 residues. Supplemented by reference TRBV9 and TRBJ2-1, the full variable domain reads DSGVTQTPKHLITATGQRVTLRCSPRSGDLSVYWYQQSLDQGLQFLIQYYNGEERAKGNILERFSAQQFPDLHSELNLSSLELGDSALYFCASSVGASSYNEQFFGPGTRLTVL.

The genes are TRBV7-3 and TRBJ1-1; 7 bases match TRBD1. Per the germline V gene, CDR1 is SGHTA and CDR2 is FQGTGA. Losses at the gene ends were 5 bases for V and 8 bases for J; bases not matched to a gene: 5. The CDR3 contains 12 residues. The CDR3 region is CASSRQGQEAFF. In DNA, the CDR3 is TGTGCCAGCAGCCGCCAGGGACAGGAAGCTTTCTTT.

Only a few counts were recorded for this clonotype. The V gene is TRBV5-1, the J gene TRBJ2-7, with D perhaps TRBD2 (6 bases). The CDR3 length is 13 residues. The V and J ends lost 3 bases and 3 bases respectively, with 10 bases between them. Germline CDR1 reads SGHRS; CDR2 reads YFSETQ. The CDR3 bases are TGCGCCAGCAGCTGGACTACAGACTACGAGCAGTACTTC. Its protein is CASSWTTDYEQYF.

This clonotype was detected only a few times. The V gene is TRBV19, the J gene TRBJ2-1, with TRBD1 matching over 7 bases. This CDR3 has 15 residues. Germline values: CDR1 LNHDA, CDR2 SQIVND (reference sequence). J was trimmed by 5 bases and V by 6 bases; bases with no gene match: 10. The DNA of the CDR3 is TGTGCCAGTAGCCCTGTGACAGGGTACCACAATGAGCAGTTCTTC. It codes for CASSPVTGYHNEQFF.

The chain combines TRBV2 with TRBJ2-7, with unresolved D. This CDR3 contains 12 residues. Germline CDR1 is SNHLY and CDR2 is FYNNEI. Trimming removed 6 bases from V and 0 bases from J, with 6 bases in between. The CDR3 loop reads CASRTSSYEQYF. The CDR3 bases are TGTGCCAGCAGAACGTCCTCCTACGAGCAGTACTTC. The entire variable domain, with the rest obtained from reference TRBV2 and TRBJ2-7, is as follows: EPEVTQTPSHQVTQMGQEVILRCVPISNHLYFYWYRQILGQKVEFLVSFYNNEISEKSEIFDDQFSVERPDGSNFTLKIRSTKLEDSAMYFCASRTSSYEQYFGPGTRLTVT.

This clonotype turned up a few times. V gene TRBV7-2 combines with J gene TRBJ2-7; 8 positions agree with TRBD2. The germline V gene has CDR1 SGHTA and CDR2 FQGNSA. With 7 bases clipped from V and 2 bases from J, the junction kept 10 bases outside the gene matches. The CDR3 contains 15 residues. The CDR3 sequence is CASTLRGGRTYEQYF. In DNA form, the CDR3 reads TGTGCCAGCACCCTCCGCGGGGGGAGAACCTACGAGCAGTACTTC.